This passage covers 29 T cell receptor beta chains from one sample sequenced in a study of Ad26.COV2.S vaccination and SARS-CoV-2 variants. The repertoire was sequenced with immunoSEQ multiplex PCR; TCRdb's copy has only in-frame clones and lacks some. The data contain 350,000 to 500,000 clones, 80% to 95% of them singletons. As to treatment: some 20 received Ad26.COV2.S at low or high dose, single or two shots; five or six received placebo; per-sample allocation not given. Sampling took place 63 days after the first vaccine or placebo injection. Sequenced material: peripheral blood, taken in a trial of Ad26.COV2.S vaccine versus placebo. The receptors were gathered from a person between 18 and 65 years old who received the Ad26.COV2.S COVID-19 vaccine or a placebo.

V gene TRBV19 combines with J gene TRBJ2-5; 15 bases map to TRBD2. Germline trimming cut 1 base from V and 5 bases from J; bases unmatched to any gene: 5. Germline-derived CDR1 and CDR2 are LNHDA and SQIVND (reference sequence). The CDR3 covers 17 residues. In nucleotides, the CDR3 is TGTGCCAGTAGTATAGGAGGACTAGCGGGAGGGCCTGAGACCCAGTACTTC. Translating it yields CASSIGGLAGGPETQYF.

A single count supports this clone. The chain has TRBV19 and TRBJ2-1; 12 bases align to TRBD2. The CDR3 runs to 18 residues. Germline V gene lookup returns CDR1 LNHDA and CDR2 SQIVND (reference sequence). J was trimmed by 7 bases and V by 5 bases; bases with no gene match: 15. CDR3 nucleotide sequence: TGTGCCAGTAGTGCGCATCGGACTAGCGGGACACTTACGAATGAGCAGTTCTTC. Amino acids: CASSAHRTSGTLTNEQFF. Full variable domain (missing parts from reference TRBV19 and TRBJ2-1): DGGITQSPKYLFRKEGQNVTLSCEQNLNHDAMYWYRQDPGQGLRLIYYSQIVNDFQKGDIAEGYSVSREKKESFPLTVTSAQKNPTAFYLCASSAHRTSGTLTNEQFFGPGTRLTVL.

The chain has TRBV25-1 and TRBJ1-2; TRBD1 matches at 9 bases. The length of the CDR3 is 16 residues. The germline gives CDR1 MGHDK, CDR2 SYGVNS. V was clipped by 2 bases and J by 4 bases; unmatched bases: 8. CDR3 residues: CASSEIMTGGSYGYTF. CDR3 bases: TGTGCCAGCAGTGAAATCATGACAGGGGGAAGCTATGGCTACACCTTC.

The V gene is TRBV7-9, the J gene TRBJ2-3, with D possibly matching TRBD2 (6 bases). This CDR3 spans 9 amino acids. V lost 6 bases, J lost 14 bases, and 9 bases lay in between. Per the germline V gene, CDR1 is SEHNR and CDR2 is FQNEAQ (reference sequence). CDR3 protein: CASSRDWYF. The CDR3 DNA reads TGTGCCAGCAGTCGGGACTGGTATTTT.

Concerning this clone: Other DNA variants within this sample encode the same CDR3. The chain joins TRBV27 to TRBJ2-3, with D unresolved. Germline CDR1 is MNHEY and CDR2 is SMNVEV (reference sequence). The germline V and J ends were trimmed by 2 bases and 1 base, with 4 bases remaining between them. The CDR3 sequence is 13 residues long. CDR3 residues: CASSLLGTDTQYF. The CDR3 coding sequence is TGTGCCAGCAGTTTACTCGGCACAGATACGCAGTATTTT.

The rearrangement joins TRBV19 to TRBJ2-1; 9 nucleotides agree with TRBD2. V was pared by 10 bases and J by 8 bases, with 9 bases of the junction left unmatched. The germline gives CDR1 LNHDA, CDR2 SQIVND (reference sequence). This CDR3 comprises 13 residues. The CDR3 reads CANPGLAGDEQFF. The CDR3 DNA follows: TGTGCCAACCCGGGACTAGCTGGCGATGAGCAGTTCTTC.

V gene TRBV5-4 combines with J gene TRBJ2-5, with 11 bases fitting TRBD2. This CDR3 has 13 residues. Germline lookup yields CDR1 SGHNT and CDR2 YYREEE (reference sequence). The V segment lost 9 bases and the J segment 5 bases; nucleotides outside the gene matches: 6. The CDR3: CATRLAGLETQYF. The CDR3 region has the DNA TGTGCCACCCGACTAGCGGGACTCGAGACCCAGTACTTC. The full variable domain, completed using reference TRBV5-4 and TRBJ2-5, is ETGVTQSPTHLIKTRGQQVTLRCSSQSGHNTVSWYQQALGQGPQFIFQYYREEENGRGNFPPRFSGLQFPNYSSELNVNALELDDSALYLCATRLAGLETQYFGPGTRLLVL.

The chain uses TRBV29-1 and TRBJ2-1; 10 bases are a match to TRBD2. Germline V gene data show CDR1 as SQVTM and CDR2 as ANQGSEA. This CDR3 contains 15 residues. The CDR3 loop is CGTSEGAGSRTQQFF. The CDR3, as DNA: TGCGGGACTAGCGAGGGTGCTGGCAGCCGGACCCAGCAGTTCTTC.

The rearrangement joins TRBV11-2 to TRBJ2-7; 13 bases match TRBD2. V dropped 2 bases and J dropped 7; count of bases not matched to a gene: 5. The CDR3 loop spans 15 amino acids. Germline V lookup: CDR1 SGHAT, CDR2 FQNNGV. The chain's CDR3 is CASSLPGTSGVEQYF. DNA for the CDR3: TGTGCCAGCAGCTTACCAGGGACTAGCGGGGTAGAGCAGTACTTC. Full variable domain (missing parts from reference TRBV11-2 and TRBJ2-7): EAGVAQSPRYKIIEKRQSVAFWCNPISGHATLYWYQQILGQGPKLLIQFQNNGVVDDSQLPKDRFSAERLKGVDSTLKIQPAKLEDSAVYLCASSLPGTSGVEQYFGPGTRLTVT.

The chain combines TRBV10-1 with TRBJ2-1, with 15 bases lining up with TRBD2. The CDR3 contains 19 residues. Germline CDR1 and CDR2: WNHNN and SYGVQD (reference sequence). V lost 3 bases, J lost 3 bases, and 9 bases stayed unmatched. The CDR3 here is CASSDRGLAGGRSYNEQFF. The CDR3, as DNA: TGCGCCAGCAGTGACAGGGGACTAGCGGGAGGCCGTAGCTACAATGAGCAGTTCTTC.

The V and J genes are TRBV19 and TRBJ2-7; D could derive from TRBD1 or TRBD2 (5 bases each). The V end was cut by 3 bases, the J end by 4 bases, with 16 bases between. Germline V gene data show CDR1 as LNHDA and CDR2 as SQIVND (reference sequence). This CDR3 spans 15 amino acids. This CDR3 reads CASSMGPELAYEQYF. For the CDR3, the DNA is TGTGCCAGTAGTATGGGACCAGAGCTCGCATACGAGCAGTACTTC.

The chain joins TRBV3-1 (or the pseudogene TRBV3-2) to TRBJ2-3; TRBD2 matches 10 bases. Germline values: CDR1 LGHDT, CDR2 YNNKEL (reference sequence). The ends lost 3 bases at V and 5 bases at J; junction bases unmatched: 14. This CDR3 is built from 18 residues. CDR3 region: CASSQTFLAGGRVDTQYF. Written as DNA, the CDR3 is TGTGCCAGCAGCCAGACTTTTTTAGCGGGAGGAAGAGTAGATACGCAGTATTTT.

The rearrangement joins TRBV12-3 or TRBV12-4 to TRBJ2-7, with TRBD1 as a possible D gene (6 bases). V was cut by 6 bases and J by 3 bases, with 12 bases left in between. This CDR3 has 13 residues. This CDR3 reads CASRRTGLYEQYF. DNA for the CDR3: TGTGCCAGCAGGCGTACAGGGCTCTACGAGCAGTACTTC.

This clone was detected only a few times. The genes are TRBV7-9 and TRBJ2-7, with TRBD2 matching over 11 bases. Germline V lookup: CDR1 SEHNR, CDR2 FQNEAQ (reference sequence). The CDR3 covers 17 residues. J gave up 7 bases and V 3 bases, and 14 bases lay outside the gene matches. The CDR3 is CASSFGALAGVPNEQYF. CDR3 DNA sequence: TGTGCCAGCAGCTTTGGGGCACTAGCGGGAGTCCCTAATGAGCAGTACTTC.

J is TRBJ2-7 and V is TRBV6-2 or TRBV6-3, with 9 bases aligning to TRBD2. The CDR3 sequence is 15 residues long. The germline gives CDR1 MNHEY, CDR2 SVGEGT. V lost 6 bases to trimming and J lost 0 bases; unmatched junction nucleotides: 6. The CDR3 sequence is CASRYHSGSSYEQYF. The CDR3 nucleotides read TGTGCCAGCAGATACCATAGCGGGAGCTCCTACGAGCAGTACTTC.

This clone was found once. This sequence joins TRBV6-5 and TRBJ2-6, with D unclear. This CDR3 is 15 amino acids long. Looked up from germline, CDR1 is MNHEY and CDR2 is SVGAGI. With 8 bases removed from V and 2 bases from J, the gap between germline ends came to 13 bases. DNA of the CDR3: TGTGCCAGCTCTCCGCATACGGCTGGGGCCAACGTCCTGACTTTC. It encodes CASSPHTAGANVLTF.

This chain connects TRBV7-2 to TRBJ2-7, with TRBD2 as a possible D gene (6 bases). Deletions cut 6 bases from V and 4 bases from J, with 16 bases between. This CDR3 spans 14 amino acids. Germline V gene data show CDR1 as SGHTA and CDR2 as FQGNSA. Here the CDR3 reads CASSSRRGPYEQYF. The CDR3 DNA is TGTGCCAGCAGTTCTAGGAGGGGCCCTTACGAGCAGTACTTC.

A single count supports this clone. This chain joins TRBV4-3 and TRBJ2-5, with 14 bases matching TRBD2. The CDR3 is 15 residues long. Losses at the gene ends were 6 bases for V and 4 bases for J; bases not matched to a gene: 4. Germline V gives CDR1 LGHNA, CDR2 YSLEER. CDR3 sequence (DNA): TGCGCCAGCAGTCCTGGACTAGCGGGAGGAGAGACCCAGTACTTC. Its translation is CASSPGLAGGETQYF.

The chain employs TRBV5-4 and TRBJ2-1; the D gene is possibly TRBD1 (6 bases). The CDR3 length is 14 residues. The germline CDR1 and CDR2 sequences are SGHNT and YYREEE (reference sequence). With 4 bases removed from V and 6 bases from J, the gap between germline ends came to 14 bases. The DNA of the CDR3 is TGTGCCAGCAGCCACAGGGTTTTAAGCAATGAGCAGTTCTTC. Protein product: CASSHRVLSNEQFF.

The V gene is TRBV7-2, the J gene TRBJ2-7; TRBD1 agrees at 9 bases. The germline V gene encodes CDR1 SGHTA and CDR2 FQGNSA. The CDR3 consists of 15 residues. V was clipped by 5 bases and J by 7 bases; unmatched bases: 12. The CDR3 nucleotides are TGTGCCAGCAGCACAGCCGGGACAGGGAGGGTTGAGCAGTACTTC. Translated: CASSTAGTGRVEQYF.

The rearrangement uses TRBV29-1 and TRBJ2-7, with TRBD1 identical over 10 bases. Looked up from germline, CDR1 is SQVTM and CDR2 is ANQGSEA. J was trimmed by 11 bases and V by 5 bases; bases with no gene match: 12. This CDR3 contains 13 residues. CDR3 bases: TGCAGCGTTTCAGGGACAGGGGTCAACGCGAAGTACTTC. This encodes CSVSGTGVNAKYF.

The chain couples TRBV24-1 to TRBJ1-2; D may be TRBD1 (5 bases). Between the trimmed V and J ends, which lost 4 bases and 6 bases, there was a span of 14 bases. The CDR3 length is 14 residues. The germline V gene has CDR1 KGHDR and CDR2 SFDVKD. Here the CDR3 reads CATSDPTAVNGYTF. DNA for the CDR3: TGTGCCACCAGTGACCCGACAGCCGTCAATGGCTACACCTTC.

The chain joins TRBV7-9 to TRBJ2-2; maybe TRBD2 (6 bases). Germline V lookup: CDR1 SEHNR, CDR2 FQNEAQ (reference sequence). Trimming took off 5 bases at V and 0 bases at J, with 16 bases between the two ends. The CDR3 sequence is 17 residues long. CDR3 sequence (DNA): TGTGCCAGCAGCCCCCTTCCGGGACTCGCGAACACCGGGGAGCTGTTTTTT. It codes for CASSPLPGLANTGELFF.

V gene TRBV6-2 or TRBV6-3 combines with J gene TRBJ2-1, with 11 bases that match TRBD2. The CDR3 spans 17 residues. Germline loops: CDR1 MNHEY, CDR2 SVGEGT. Trimming at V came to 5 bases and at J to 6 bases, leaving 12 bases not matched to a gene. CDR3 coding DNA: TGTGCCAGCAGTGAGGGGACTAGCGGAAAACGTGGCAATGAGCAGTTCTTC. Translating gives CASSEGTSGKRGNEQFF.

The J gene is TRBJ2-7, the V gene TRBV25-1, with 10 bases identical to TRBD1. The CDR3 has 15 residues. J lost 2 bases, V lost 5 bases, and 6 bases had no gene match. Germline values: CDR1 MGHDK, CDR2 SYGVNS. The CDR3 here is CASSSTGTGAYEQYF. The CDR3 nucleotides are TGTGCCAGCAGTTCCACCGGGACAGGGGCCTACGAGCAGTACTTC.

The chain uses TRBV11-2 and TRBJ1-1; D call uncertain. Germline lookup yields CDR1 SGHAT and CDR2 FQNNGV. Trimming pared 0 bases from V and 1 base from J, leaving 18 bases between. There are 18 residues in the CDR3. The CDR3 region is CASSLDVLLSPWNTEAFF. CDR3 in DNA: TGTGCCAGCAGCTTAGATGTACTTTTGTCCCCCTGGAACACTGAAGCTTTCTTT.

The chain links TRBV7-9 to TRBJ1-3; D remains ambiguous. Trimming removed 5 bases at V and 2 bases at J, with 19 bases between. The germline gives CDR1 SEHNR, CDR2 FQNEAQ (reference sequence). The CDR3 is 17 residues long. CDR3 sequence: CASSPDGVFVTGNTIYF. DNA for the CDR3: TGTGCCAGCAGCCCTGATGGGGTCTTTGTTACTGGAAACACCATATATTTT. Together with reference TRBV7-9 and TRBJ1-3, the CDR3 gives the full variable domain: DTGVSQNPRHKITKRGQNVTFRCDPISEHNRLYWYRQTLGQGPEFLTYFQNEAQLEKSRLLSDRFSAERPKGSFSTLEIQRTEQGDSAMYLCASSPDGVFVTGNTIYFGEGSWLTVV.

The genes are TRBV23-1 and TRBJ2-7, with D possibly being TRBD1 (5 bases). TRBV23-1 is given ORF status, its function remaining uncertain. The CDR3 has 15 amino acids. V lost 7 bases to trimming and J lost 2 bases, with 18 bases between them. DNA for the CDR3: TGCGCCAGCAACTTTAAGGGGCAGGGAACCTACGAGCAGTACTTC. This encodes CASNFKGQGTYEQYF.

This clone has a single count. The chain joins TRBV15 to TRBJ2-1; D uncertain. The CDR3 length is 16 residues. Germline CDR1 LNHNV, CDR2 YYDKDF (reference sequence). Trimming removed 0 bases from V and 0 bases from J, with 9 bases in between. The CDR3 nucleotides are TGTGCCACCAGCAGAGATAGGCTTAGCTCCTACAATGAGCAGTTCTTC. Amino acid sequence: CATSRDRLSSYNEQFF.